This TCR beta chain came from a study of control samples from healthy donors and cancer patients. V was clipped by 2 bases and J by 4 bases, with 17 bases between them. The CDR3 is 16 residues long. Germline V gene data show CDR1 as MNHEY and CDR2 as SVGAGI. This clone was detected a few times. The repertoire was sequenced with immunoSEQ multiplex PCR; TCRdb's copy has only in-frame clones and lacks some. The sample holds about 130,000 clones, over 75% seen once. The receptor was derived from a man aged 40-50 years in good health. The sequencing input was blood. V usage is TRBV6-5 and J usage is TRBJ1-2; D is perhaps TRBD1 (6 bases). CDR3 in amino acids: CASSYLPQGTLYGYTF. The CDR3 coding sequence is TGTGCCAGCAGTTACCTTCCCCAGGGGACCCTCTATGGCTACACCTTC.